These T cell receptor beta chains were read from a single sample in a study of CD8 T cells in ankylosing spondylitis. TCRdb independently ran MiXCR on the 5' RACE reads; one entry per CDR3 protein. This table has about 33,000 distinct CDR3 sequences, approximately 15% appearing once. Sequencing was done on a sample of blood. The receptor set was obtained from a male donor with ankylosing spondylitis or in good health (not recorded which). The CDR3 runs from the conserved cysteine through the conserved F or W. A D gene is named only where the DNA matches it firmly. Clone size, where shown, is once, few, many, or a class for clones that have expanded.

size | J | D | V | CDR3 | DNA
. | TRBJ2-1 | TRBD2 | TRBV5-5 | CASSRTSGSYNEQFF | TGTGCCAGCAGCAGGACTAGCGGGAGCTACAATGAGCAGTTCTTC
few | TRBJ2-1 | . | TRBV29-1 | CSGVPRHEQFF | TGCAGCGGTGTACCACGCCATGAGCAGTTCTTC
few | TRBJ2-1 | . | TRBV12-3/TRBV12-4 | CASSLEASSYNEQFF | TGTGCCAGCAGTTTAGAGGCCAGCTCCTACAATGAGCAGTTCTTC
. | TRBJ2-2 | . | TRBV6-2/TRBV6-3 | CASSYQRQGGELFF | TGTGCCAGCAGTTATCAGCGACAAGGAGGGGAGCTGTTTTTT
few | TRBJ2-1 | TRBD2 | TRBV20-1 | CSASLGFSLRRGGGSEQFF | TGCAGTGCTAGCTTGGGGTTCTCGTTGAGGCGGGGGGGCGGCAGTGAGCAGTTCTTC
. | TRBJ2-3 | . | TRBV7-2 | CASSRRVDTQYF | TGTGCCAGCAGCCGCAGGGTGGATACGCAGTATTTT
. | TRBJ1-4 | TRBD1 | TRBV20-1 | CSARTGEGEKLFF | TGCAGTGCTCGAACAGGGGAAGGTGAAAAACTGTTTTTT
once | TRBJ1-1 | . | TRBV5-1 | CASSLDQGNTEAFF | TGCGCCAGCAGCTTGGATCAGGGGAACACTGAAGCTTTCTTT
. | TRBJ2-1 | TRBD2 | TRBV6-1 | CASSLERGSNEQFF | TGTGCCAGCAGTCTAGAGCGGGGGTCCAATGAGCAGTTCTTC
. | TRBJ2-3 | . | TRBV28 | CASCIGDTQYF | TGTGCCAGCTGTATAGGGGATACGCAGTATTTT
. | TRBJ1-2 | . | TRBV7-6 | CASSPGVVYGYTF | TGTGCCAGCAGCCCAGGGGTGGTCTATGGCTACACCTTC
few | TRBJ2-4 | TRBD1 | TRBV2 | CASVPGQKNIQYF | TGTGCCAGCGTACCGGGACAGAAAAACATTCAGTACTTC
. | TRBJ2-5 | TRBD1 | TRBV19 | CASSIGGTGRETQYF | TGTGCCAGTAGTATAGGGGGGACAGGGAGAGAGACCCAGTACTTC
. | TRBJ2-3 | TRBD1 | TRBV28 | CASSTGGVSLDTQYF | TGTGCCAGCAGTACAGGGGGCGTTTCTCTGGATACGCAGTATTTT
few | TRBJ2-3 | . | TRBV7-9 | CASSPGVGTDTQYF | TGTGCCAGCAGCCCCGGTGTAGGCACAGATACGCAGTATTTT
. | TRBJ2-7 | . | TRBV29-1 | CSVEDGFYEQYF | TGCAGCGTTGAAGATGGGTTCTACGAGCAGTACTTC